This T cell receptor beta chain was identified in a study of blood T cell repertoires in COVID-19. About the research overall: Acute and convalescent COVID-19 specimens originated in the United States, Italy and Spain. Sources were T cells, B-cell-depleted T cells, or PBMCs; the material itself was cDNA or gDNA.

The germline V gene has CDR1 SGHDT and CDR2 YYEEEE. The CDR3 spans 16 residues. V lost 1 base and J lost 5, with 18 bases in between. Original analysis: Scientists estimated how many nucleated cells there were by amplifying reference gene primers. Sequenced by immunoSEQ multiplex PCR; TCRdb stores in-frame clones only, minus some. V, J and clone size reflect that table, while D and trimming were determined from the DNA. The repertoire holds some 78,000 clones, less than 90% seen once, with about 5% in the top ten. Sequences were obtained from peripheral blood. The source is a man aged 60 to 75 with active or convalescent COVID-19. The chain couples TRBV5-6 to TRBJ1-2; D is unresolved. CDR3 in DNA: TGTGCCAGCAGCTTGCCTACTAACGGGAAGCGTTATGGCTACACCTTC. Translating gives CASSLPTNGKRYGYTF.